A selection of T cell receptor beta chains follows, all from one sample in a study of shared clonotypes between healthy human individuals. Sequencing was performed with immunoSEQ multiplex PCR; in TCRdb, only in-frame clones are kept and a portion is missing. The sample contains 2 million to 2.5 million clones, 90% to 97% of which appear only once. Sequenced material: naive CD4+ T cells sorted from blood. The receptors were sampled from a man aged 18 to 29 in good health. The CDR3 runs from the conserved cysteine through the conserved F or W. The D gene is left open where the match is weak. Clone size is not always given. Where it is, it says once, few, many or a class for expanded clones.

d_call: .
clone_size: .
v_call: TRBV27
j_call: TRBJ1-4
cdr3_aa: CASRIGGNEKLFF
cdr3_nt: TGTGCCAGCCGTATCGGTGGGAATGAAAAACTGTTTTTT

d_call: .
clone_size: .
v_call: TRBV7-8
j_call: TRBJ2-7
cdr3_aa: CASSLEAGWAIEQYF
cdr3_nt: TGTGCCAGCAGCTTAGAGGCAGGCTGGGCAATCGAGCAGTACTTC

d_call: TRBD1
clone_size: .
v_call: TRBV29-1
j_call: TRBJ2-7
cdr3_aa: CSVPGQGFEQYF
cdr3_nt: TGCAGCGTGCCGGGACAGGGGTTCGAGCAGTACTTC

d_call: TRBD1
clone_size: .
v_call: TRBV19
j_call: TRBJ1-5
cdr3_aa: CASSIIRGIQPQHF
cdr3_nt: TGTGCCAGTAGTATAATCAGGGGGATTCAGCCCCAGCATTTT

d_call: .
clone_size: .
v_call: TRBV5-4
j_call: TRBJ2-1
cdr3_aa: CASSLGVNNEQFF
cdr3_nt: TGTGCCAGCAGCTTGGGGGTGAACAATGAGCAGTTCTTC

d_call: .
clone_size: .
v_call: TRBV4-1
j_call: TRBJ2-2
cdr3_aa: CASKGGHLNTGELFF
cdr3_nt: TGCGCCAGCAAGGGGGGACACCTGAACACCGGGGAGCTGTTTTTT

d_call: .
clone_size: .
v_call: TRBV5-1
j_call: TRBJ1-2
cdr3_aa: CASSLAASPYGYTF
cdr3_nt: TGCGCCAGCAGCTTGGCCGCCAGCCCCTATGGCTACACCTTC

d_call: .
clone_size: .
v_call: TRBV5-1
j_call: TRBJ2-1
cdr3_aa: CASSLNSPSYNEQFF
cdr3_nt: TGCGCCAGCAGCTTGAACAGTCCCTCCTACAATGAGCAGTTCTTC

d_call: TRBD1
clone_size: .
v_call: TRBV7-9
j_call: TRBJ2-2
cdr3_aa: CASSYGQGFTGELFF
cdr3_nt: TGTGCCAGCAGCTATGGACAGGGATTTACCGGGGAGCTGTTTTTT

d_call: TRBD2
clone_size: .
v_call: TRBV5-1
j_call: TRBJ2-5
cdr3_aa: CASSWGLAGETQYF
cdr3_nt: TGCGCCAGCAGCTGGGGACTAGCAGGCGAGACCCAGTACTTC

d_call: .
clone_size: .
v_call: TRBV10-3
j_call: TRBJ2-1
cdr3_aa: CAISESLAEFSYNEQFF
cdr3_nt: TGTGCCATCAGTGAGTCGTTAGCAGAGTTCTCCTACAATGAGCAGTTCTTC

d_call: .
clone_size: .
v_call: TRBV28
j_call: TRBJ2-7
cdr3_aa: CASISGTTYEQYF
cdr3_nt: TGTGCCAGCATTTCCGGCACCACCTACGAGCAGTACTTC

d_call: .
clone_size: .
v_call: TRBV2
j_call: TRBJ2-1
cdr3_aa: CASSEAGVSYNEQFF
cdr3_nt: TGTGCCAGCAGTGAAGCGGGCGTCTCCTACAATGAGCAGTTCTTC

d_call: TRBD2
clone_size: .
v_call: TRBV11-2
j_call: TRBJ2-3
cdr3_aa: CASTRLAFDTDTQYF
cdr3_nt: TGTGCCAGCACCAGACTAGCATTTGACACAGATACGCAGTATTTT

d_call: .
clone_size: few
v_call: TRBV10-2
j_call: TRBJ1-6
cdr3_aa: CASSENRVVNSLHF
cdr3_nt: TGCGCCAGCAGTGAGAACAGGGTCGTTAACTCCCTCCACTTT

d_call: .
clone_size: .
v_call: TRBV2
j_call: TRBJ2-2
cdr3_aa: CASSEEVTGELFF
cdr3_nt: TGTGCCAGCAGTGAAGAGGTGACCGGGGAGCTGTTTTTT

d_call: TRBD1
clone_size: .
v_call: TRBV6-5
j_call: TRBJ2-7
cdr3_aa: CASRRQGAEQYF
cdr3_nt: TGTGCCAGCAGGCGGCAGGGGGCGGAGCAGTACTTC